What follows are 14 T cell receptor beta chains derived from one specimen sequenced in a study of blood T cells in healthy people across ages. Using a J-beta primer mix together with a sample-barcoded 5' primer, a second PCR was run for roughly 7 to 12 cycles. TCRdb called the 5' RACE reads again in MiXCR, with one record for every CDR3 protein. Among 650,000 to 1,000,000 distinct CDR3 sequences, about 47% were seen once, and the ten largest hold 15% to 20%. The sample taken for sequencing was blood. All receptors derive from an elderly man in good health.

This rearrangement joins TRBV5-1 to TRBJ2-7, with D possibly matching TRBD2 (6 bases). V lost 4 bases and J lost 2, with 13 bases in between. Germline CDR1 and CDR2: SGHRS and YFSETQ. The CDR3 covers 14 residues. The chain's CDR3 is CASSPGVRTYEQYF. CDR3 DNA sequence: TGCGCCAGCAGCCCGGGAGTGCGCACCTACGAGCAGTACTTC.

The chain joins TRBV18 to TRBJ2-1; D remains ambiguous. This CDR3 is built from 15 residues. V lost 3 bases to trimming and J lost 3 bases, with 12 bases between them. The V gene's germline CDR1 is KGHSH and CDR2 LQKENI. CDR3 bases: TGTGCCAGCTCACCCACCAATGCCCTCTACAATGAGCAGTTCTTC. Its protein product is CASSPTNALYNEQFF.

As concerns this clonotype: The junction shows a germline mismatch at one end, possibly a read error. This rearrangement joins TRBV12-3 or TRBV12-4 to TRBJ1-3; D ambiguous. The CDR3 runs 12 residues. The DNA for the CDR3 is TGTGCCAGCAGCTCCTCTAGAAACACCATATATTTT. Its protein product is CASSSSRNTIYF.

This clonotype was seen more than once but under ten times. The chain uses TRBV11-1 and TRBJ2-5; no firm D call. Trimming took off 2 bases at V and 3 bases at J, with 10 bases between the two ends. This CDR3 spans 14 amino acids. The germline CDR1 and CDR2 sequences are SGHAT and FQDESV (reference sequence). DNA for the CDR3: TGTGCCAGCAGCTTACTACAGCCTGAAGAGACCCAGTACTTC. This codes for CASSLLQPEETQYF.

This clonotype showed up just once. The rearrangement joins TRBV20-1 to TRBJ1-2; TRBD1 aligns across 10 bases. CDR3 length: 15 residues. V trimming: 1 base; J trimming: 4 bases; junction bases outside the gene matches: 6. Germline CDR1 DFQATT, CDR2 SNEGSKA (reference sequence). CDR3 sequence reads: CSARAGTGVGYGYTF. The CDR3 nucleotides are TGCAGTGCTAGAGCCGGGACAGGGGTTGGCTATGGCTACACCTTC.

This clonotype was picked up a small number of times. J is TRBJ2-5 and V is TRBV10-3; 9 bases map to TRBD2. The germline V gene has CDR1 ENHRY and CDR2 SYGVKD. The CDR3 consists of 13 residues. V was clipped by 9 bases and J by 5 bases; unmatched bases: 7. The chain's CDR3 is CAISSGLAETQYF. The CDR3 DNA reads TGTGCCATATCTTCCGGACTAGCGGAGACCCAGTACTTC.

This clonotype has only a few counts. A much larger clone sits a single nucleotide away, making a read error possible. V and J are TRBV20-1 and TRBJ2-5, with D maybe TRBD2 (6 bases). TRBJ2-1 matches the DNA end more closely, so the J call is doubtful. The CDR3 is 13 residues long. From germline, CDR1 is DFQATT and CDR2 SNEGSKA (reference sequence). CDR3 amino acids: CSARGGNQETQFF. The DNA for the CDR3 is TGCAGTGCTAGGGGCGGGAACCAAGAGACCCAGTTCTTC.

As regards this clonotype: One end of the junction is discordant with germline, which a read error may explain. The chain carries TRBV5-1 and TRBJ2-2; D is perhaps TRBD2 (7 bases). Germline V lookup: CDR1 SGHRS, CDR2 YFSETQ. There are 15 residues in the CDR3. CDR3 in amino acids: CASSSGGQNTGGLFF. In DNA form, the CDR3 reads TGCGCCAGCAGCTCCGGGGGGCAGAACACCGGGGGGCTGTTTTTT.

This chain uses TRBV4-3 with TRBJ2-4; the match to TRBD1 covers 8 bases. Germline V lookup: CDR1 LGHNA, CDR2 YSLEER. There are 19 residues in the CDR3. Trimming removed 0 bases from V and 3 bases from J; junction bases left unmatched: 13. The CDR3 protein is CASSQEGRDQGAGKNIQYF. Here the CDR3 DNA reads TGCGCCAGCAGCCAAGAAGGGCGAGATCAGGGGGCGGGCAAAAACATTCAGTACTTC.

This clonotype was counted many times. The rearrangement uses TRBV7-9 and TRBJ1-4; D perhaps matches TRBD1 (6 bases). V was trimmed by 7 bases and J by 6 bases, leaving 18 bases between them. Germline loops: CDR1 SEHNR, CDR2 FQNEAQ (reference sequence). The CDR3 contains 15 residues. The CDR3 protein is CASIPSGAGDEKLFF. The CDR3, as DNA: TGTGCCAGCATCCCCTCAGGGGCTGGGGATGAAAAACTGTTTTTT. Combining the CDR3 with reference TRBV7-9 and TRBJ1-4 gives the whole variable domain DTGVSQNPRHKITKRGQNVTFRCDPISEHNRLYWYRQTLGQGPEFLTYFQNEAQLEKSRLLSDRFSAERPKGSFSTLEIQRTEQGDSAMYLCASIPSGAGDEKLFFGSGTQLSVL.

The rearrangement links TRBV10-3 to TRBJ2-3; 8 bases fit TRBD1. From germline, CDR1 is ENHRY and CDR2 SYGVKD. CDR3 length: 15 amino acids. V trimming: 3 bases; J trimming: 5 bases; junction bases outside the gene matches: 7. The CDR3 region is CAISDGDRGIDTQYF. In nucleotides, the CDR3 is TGTGCCATCAGTGACGGTGACAGGGGTATAGATACGCAGTATTTT.

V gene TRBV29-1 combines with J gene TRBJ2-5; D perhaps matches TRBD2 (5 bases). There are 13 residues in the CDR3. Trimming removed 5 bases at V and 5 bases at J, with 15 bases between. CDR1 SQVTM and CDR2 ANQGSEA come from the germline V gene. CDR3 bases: TGCAGCGTTAGCCCGCGAAGAGGGGAGACCCAGTACTTC. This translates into CSVSPRRGETQYF.

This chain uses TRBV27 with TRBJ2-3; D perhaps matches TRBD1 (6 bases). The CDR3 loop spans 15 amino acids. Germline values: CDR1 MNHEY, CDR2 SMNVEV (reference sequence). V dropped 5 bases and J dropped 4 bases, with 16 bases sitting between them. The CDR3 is CASSRTEPLSDTQYF. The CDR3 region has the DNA TGTGCCAGCAGTCGGACAGAACCTCTATCAGATACGCAGTATTTT.

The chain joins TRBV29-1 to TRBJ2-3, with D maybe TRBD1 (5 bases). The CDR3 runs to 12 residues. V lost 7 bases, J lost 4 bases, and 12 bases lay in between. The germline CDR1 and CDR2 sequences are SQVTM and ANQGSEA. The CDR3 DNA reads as TGCAGCGCCGCTTGGGGCCCAGATACGCAGTATTTT. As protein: CSAAWGPDTQYF.